A single sample gave rise to the 24 T cell receptor beta chains below, sequenced in a study of low-dose radiotherapy and immunotherapy resistance in tumors. Alpha and beta chains were covered, as first-strand cDNA relied on TRAV- and TRBV-specific primers. The TCRs were subjected to amplification over around 19 PCR cycles employing a constant-region primer in conjunction with a V-primer adapter. TCRdb re-called the reads with MiXCR, one entry per CDR3 protein. Found here are under 15,000 distinct CDR3 sequences, 60% of them singletons; the top ten hold 7.5% to 9%. The receptor source for this set is a human donor with advanced metastatic prostate, ovarian, gallbladder or colorectal cancer (not recorded which). This table probably holds off-target reads from a library built for another chain.

The chain has TRBV14 and TRBJ2-1; the D gene is possibly TRBD2 (5 bases). The germline CDR1 and CDR2 sequences are SGHDN and FVKESK. V was pared by 2 bases and J by 4 bases, with 12 bases between. The CDR3 is made up of 15 amino acids. CDR3 loop: CASSQKFDYYNEQFF. CDR3 nucleotides: TGTGCCAGCAGCCAAAAGTTCGACTATTACAATGAGCAGTTCTTC.

The rearrangement links TRBV28 to TRBJ1-5; possible D gene TRBD1, 5 bases. In germline, CDR1 is MDHEN, CDR2 SYDVKM. The CDR3 contains 14 residues. V was pared by 5 bases and J by 6 bases, with 14 bases between. This chain's CDR3 is CASSNGGNGQPQHF. The CDR3 coding sequence is TGTGCCAGCAGTAATGGGGGAAATGGTCAGCCCCAGCATTTT.

V usage is TRBV4-3 and J usage is TRBJ2-3, with D possibly TRBD2 on 6 matching bases. This CDR3 region has 16 residues. V was pared by 4 bases and J by 4 bases, with 18 bases between. Germline lookup yields CDR1 LGHNA and CDR2 YSLEER. This chain's CDR3 is CASSPRTGRGSDTQYF. CDR3 nucleotide sequence: TGCGCCAGCAGCCCGCGGACCGGGAGAGGGTCAGATACGCAGTATTTT.

This chain connects TRBV11-2 to TRBJ1-1, with D uncertain. The CDR3 has 14 amino acids. Germline lookup yields CDR1 SGHAT and CDR2 FQNNGV. Trimming pared 3 bases from V and 3 bases from J, leaving 11 bases between. CDR3 bases: TGTGCCAGCAGCTTTCAAGGCGCGGACACTGAAGCTTTCTTT. It yields the protein CASSFQGADTEAFF.

This clonotype was detected once. The J gene is TRBJ1-1, the V gene TRBV6-2 or TRBV6-3; possible D gene TRBD1, 5 bases. V was pared by 7 bases and J by 5 bases, with 17 bases between. The CDR3 is made up of 14 amino acids. Germline CDR1 MNHEY, CDR2 SVGEGT. CDR3 in amino acids: CASTEYGGGTEAFF. The CDR3 nucleotides read TGTGCCAGCACAGAGTACGGGGGAGGAACTGAAGCTTTCTTT.

V gene TRBV5-1 combines with J gene TRBJ2-1; D unclear. The CDR3 has 15 amino acids. Deletions cut 4 bases from V and 0 bases from J, with 11 bases between. Germline CDR1 and CDR2: SGHRS and YFSETQ. CDR3 bases: TGCGCCAGCAGCCTGGGCCAGATCTCCTACAATGAGCAGTTCTTC. As protein: CASSLGQISYNEQFF.

Only a few counts were recorded for this clonotype. The rearrangement uses TRBV29-1 and TRBJ1-4; D perhaps matches TRBD1 (5 bases). V gave up 6 bases and J gave up 0 bases, with 8 bases separating them. CDR3 size: 13 residues. Looked up from germline, CDR1 is SQVTM and CDR2 is ANQGSEA. The CDR3 region is CSVATATNEKLFF. The CDR3 DNA follows: TGCAGCGTGGCGACAGCAACTAATGAAAAACTGTTTTTT.

The V gene is TRBV2, the J gene TRBJ2-7, with TRBD1 identical over 8 bases. This CDR3 comprises 13 residues. Germline lookup yields CDR1 SNHLY and CDR2 FYNNEI. Trimming cost V 8 bases and J 2 bases; bases outside gene matches: 5. This CDR3 is CASGQGFPYEQYF. Here the CDR3 DNA reads TGTGCCAGCGGACAGGGCTTCCCCTACGAGCAGTACTTC.

V and J are TRBV11-2 and TRBJ2-7, with D hard to call. Germline V CDR1 and CDR2: SGHAT, FQNNGV. Between the trimmed V and J ends, which lost 3 bases and 6 bases, there was a span of 12 bases. This CDR3 spans 13 amino acids. CDR3 in amino acids: CASSFGSHPEQYF. The DNA of the CDR3 is TGTGCCAGCAGCTTCGGGTCGCATCCCGAGCAGTACTTC.

This clonotype was counted between two and nine times. V is TRBV28 and J is TRBJ2-6, with D possibly matching TRBD1 (5 bases). CDR3 size: 15 residues. V dropped 1 base and J dropped 2 bases, with 6 bases sitting between them. The germline CDR1 and CDR2 sequences are MDHEN and SYDVKM. The CDR3 DNA reads as TGTGCCAGCAGTTTATTAGGGGCTGGGGCCAACGTCCTGACTTTC. This sequence encodes CASSLLGAGANVLTF. The full variable domain, rest sourced from reference TRBV28 and TRBJ2-6, is DVKVTQSSRYLVKRTGEKVFLECVQDMDHENMFWYRQDPGLGLRLIYFSYDVKMKEKGDIPEGYSVSREKKERFSLILESASTNQTSMYLCASSLLGAGANVLTFGAGSRLTVL.

This chain uses TRBV12-3 or TRBV12-4 with TRBJ1-2; D not resolved. Trimming stripped 3 bases from V and 7 bases from J, with 12 bases between. CDR3 length equals 13 residues. The CDR3 sequence: CASSFIEGSGYTF. The CDR3 DNA reads as TGTGCCAGCAGTTTCATCGAAGGGTCTGGCTACACCTTC.

This clonotype was observed a handful of times. The CDR3 protein is CSVAGRGNTGELFF. The CDR3, as DNA: TGCAGCGTTGCCGGACGAGGGAACACCGGGGAGCTGTTTTTT. The chain links TRBV29-1 to TRBJ2-2; no clear D. The CDR3 contains 14 residues. V was trimmed by 4 bases and J by 1 base, leaving 10 bases between them. Germline values: CDR1 SQVTM, CDR2 ANQGSEA.

The genes are TRBV5-6 and TRBJ2-2; 12 bases line up with TRBD2. J was trimmed by 5 bases and V by 3 bases; bases with no gene match: 2. The CDR3 sequence is 15 residues long. The V gene's germline CDR1 is SGHDT and CDR2 YYEEEE. The CDR3 DNA sequence: TGTGCCAGCAGCTCAGGACTAGCGGGAACCGGGGAGCTGTTTTTT. The encoded protein is CASSSGLAGTGELFF.

The J gene is TRBJ2-5, the V gene TRBV4-2; D may be TRBD2 (5 bases). The V end was cut by 3 bases, the J end by 4 bases, with 27 bases between. The length of the CDR3 is 19 residues. From germline, CDR1 is LGHNA and CDR2 YNFKEQ. CDR3 coding DNA: TGTGCCAGCAGCCAGGCCTGGGCTAGCAATATGGGGTTCCGAGAGACCCAGTACTTC. Translated, it gives CASSQAWASNMGFRETQYF.

This chain joins TRBV12-3 or TRBV12-4 and TRBJ1-6, with a possible D match to TRBD1 (6 bases). The CDR3 is made up of 14 amino acids. V was cut by 3 bases and J by 7 bases, with 10 bases left in between. The CDR3 DNA reads as TGTGCCAGCAGTTTTGCGGGGGCGAATTCACCCCTCCACTTT. This sequence encodes CASSFAGANSPLHF.

The genes are TRBV5-1 and TRBJ2-7; D tentatively fits TRBD1 or TRBD2 (5 bases each). This CDR3 has 14 residues. V shed 4 bases and J shed 2 bases, with 13 bases lying between them. Looked up from germline, CDR1 is SGHRS and CDR2 is YFSETQ. The CDR3 DNA is TGCGCCAGCAGCCCCTGGGACGCCACCTACGAGCAGTACTTC. This translates into CASSPWDATYEQYF.

The chain recombines TRBV6-8 with TRBJ2-2, with 12 bases fitting TRBD2. Germline V gene data show CDR1 as MNHGY and CDR2 as SAAAGT. V lost 7 bases, J lost 2 bases, and 5 bases stayed unmatched. The CDR3 loop spans 16 amino acids. The CDR3 is CASKSGLAGNTGELFF. DNA for the CDR3: TGTGCCAGCAAGAGCGGACTAGCGGGAAACACCGGGGAGCTGTTTTTT.

The chain carries TRBV11-3 and TRBJ2-1; TRBD1 is a possible D gene (6 bases). Per germline, CDR1 SGHNT and CDR2 YENEEA. The CDR3 is made up of 13 amino acids. Trimming took 5 bases from V and 6 from J, leaving 11 bases between them. The CDR3 DNA is TGTGCCAGCAGCCAAGGGGGTGCCAATGAGCAGTTCTTC. Translating gives CASSQGGANEQFF.

A single count supports this clonotype. The rearrangement uses TRBV29-1 and TRBJ2-5, with D uncertain. This CDR3 spans 13 amino acids. The germline V gene has CDR1 SQVTM and CDR2 ANQGSEA. Trimming removed 3 bases from V and 5 bases from J, with 13 bases in between. The CDR3 DNA sequence: TGCAGCGTTGAGGTAGATACGAGGGAGACCCAGTACTTC. This translates into CSVEVDTRETQYF. The full variable domain, with the rest looked up from reference TRBV29-1 and TRBJ2-5, is SAVISQKPSRDICQRGTSLTIQCQVDSQVTMMFWYRQQPGQSLTLIATANQGSEATYESGFVIDKFPISRPNLTFSTLTVSNMSPEDSSIYLCSVEVDTRETQYFGPGTRLLVL.

The V and J genes are TRBV6-1 and TRBJ1-1, with 7 bases matching TRBD1. The CDR3 sequence is 14 residues long. Germline CDR1 is MNHNS and CDR2 is SASEGT. V trimming: 5 bases; J trimming: 1 base; junction bases outside the gene matches: 4. The CDR3 here is CASSYRDRNTEAFF. The CDR3 DNA follows: TGTGCCAGCAGTTACCGGGACAGGAACACTGAAGCTTTCTTT.

Details on this clonotype: One junction end does not reproduce the germline sequence, and a read error may be involved. The chain carries TRBV7-7 and TRBJ2-3; perhaps TRBD2 as D (6 bases). The germline CDR1 and CDR2 sequences are SSHAT and FNYEAQ (reference sequence). The length of the CDR3 is 15 residues. This CDR3 is CASSRSGYSTDTQYF. In DNA, the CDR3 is TGTGCTAGCAGCAGAAGCGGGTATAGCACAGATACGCAGTATTTT.

The chain is built from TRBV5-4 and TRBJ2-3; maybe TRBD1 (5 bases). The V and J ends lost 4 bases and 0 bases respectively, with 12 bases between them. The CDR3 extends over 15 amino acids. Looked up from germline, CDR1 is SGHNT and CDR2 is YYREEE (reference sequence). The CDR3 loop is CASSPDTRSTDTQYF. Written as DNA, the CDR3 is TGTGCCAGCAGCCCGGACACCCGTAGCACAGATACGCAGTATTTT. Supplemented by reference TRBV5-4 and TRBJ2-3, the full variable domain reads ETGVTQSPTHLIKTRGQQVTLRCSSQSGHNTVSWYQQALGQGPQFIFQYYREEENGRGNFPPRFSGLQFPNYSSELNVNALELDDSALYLCASSPDTRSTDTQYFGPGTRLTVL.

The chain carries TRBV9 and TRBJ2-1; TRBD2 matches at 15 bases. The CDR3 spans 20 residues. Germline V gene data show CDR1 as SGDLS and CDR2 as YYNGEE. J lost 0 bases, V lost 4 bases, and 11 bases had no gene match. The chain's CDR3 is CASSIWGLAGGDISYNEQFF. The CDR3 nucleotides are TGTGCCAGCAGCATCTGGGGACTAGCGGGAGGTGACATCTCCTACAATGAGCAGTTCTTC.

In this sample, this clonotype turned up a few times. The gene calls are TRBV24-1 and TRBJ2-1; 7 positions match TRBD1. The CDR3 is 15 residues long. Losses at the gene ends were 2 bases for V and 8 bases for J; bases not matched to a gene: 8. CDR1 is KGHDR, CDR2 SFDVKD, per germline. The CDR3 reads CATSDSTGIRHEQFF. DNA of the CDR3: TGTGCCACCAGTGATTCGACAGGGATCCGCCATGAGCAGTTCTTC.